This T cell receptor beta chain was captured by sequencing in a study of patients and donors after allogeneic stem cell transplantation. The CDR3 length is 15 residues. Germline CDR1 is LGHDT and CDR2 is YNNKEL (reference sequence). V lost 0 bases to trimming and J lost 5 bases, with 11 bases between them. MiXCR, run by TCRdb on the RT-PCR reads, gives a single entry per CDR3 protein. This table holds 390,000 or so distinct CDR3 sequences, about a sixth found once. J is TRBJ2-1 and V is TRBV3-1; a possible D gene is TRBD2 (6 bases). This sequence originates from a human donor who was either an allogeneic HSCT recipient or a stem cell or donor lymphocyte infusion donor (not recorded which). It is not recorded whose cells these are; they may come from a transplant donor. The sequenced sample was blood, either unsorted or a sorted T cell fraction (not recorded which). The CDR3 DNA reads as TGTGCCAGCAGCCAAGACTCGCCGGGAGACAATGAGCAGTTCTTC. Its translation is CASSQDSPGDNEQFF.